This T cell receptor beta chain stems from a study of blood T cell repertoires in COVID-19. Study information: The study drew acute and convalescent COVID-19 samples from the United States, Italy and Spain.

Measured with immunoSEQ multiplex PCR; TCRdb has only the in-frame clones, and not every one. The sample records a few hundred thousand clones, approximately 78% being singletons. CDR1 and CDR2 from the germline V gene are SQVTM and ANQGSEA. The germline V and J ends were trimmed by 5 bases and 5 bases, with 16 bases remaining between them. This CDR3 comprises 13 residues. The receptor was isolated from a woman in her sixties or seventies with COVID-19, enrolled during active disease. The source material was peripheral blood. The chain combines TRBV29-1 with TRBJ2-7; D might be TRBD1 (5 bases). The CDR3 region has the DNA TGCAGCGTTAGGACAAACTGGTACGACGAGCAGTACTTC. It encodes CSVRTNWYDEQYF.